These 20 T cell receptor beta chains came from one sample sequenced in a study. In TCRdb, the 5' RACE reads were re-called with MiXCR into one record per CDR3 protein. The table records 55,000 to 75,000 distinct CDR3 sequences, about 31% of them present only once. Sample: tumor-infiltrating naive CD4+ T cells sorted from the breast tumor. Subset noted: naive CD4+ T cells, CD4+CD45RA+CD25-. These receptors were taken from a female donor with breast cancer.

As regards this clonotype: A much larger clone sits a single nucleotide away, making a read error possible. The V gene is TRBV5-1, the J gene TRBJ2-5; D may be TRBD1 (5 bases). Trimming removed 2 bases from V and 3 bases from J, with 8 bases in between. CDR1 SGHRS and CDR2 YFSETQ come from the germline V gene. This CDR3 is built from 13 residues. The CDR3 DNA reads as TGCGCCAGCAGCTTCGGACAAAAAGAGACCCAGTACTTC. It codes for CASSFGQKETQYF.

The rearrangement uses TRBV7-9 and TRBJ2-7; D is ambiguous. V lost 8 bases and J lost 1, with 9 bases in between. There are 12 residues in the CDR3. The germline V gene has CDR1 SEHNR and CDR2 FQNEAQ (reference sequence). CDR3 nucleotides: TGTGCCAGCGCGGAACGGTCCTACGAGCAGTACTTC. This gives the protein CASAERSYEQYF.

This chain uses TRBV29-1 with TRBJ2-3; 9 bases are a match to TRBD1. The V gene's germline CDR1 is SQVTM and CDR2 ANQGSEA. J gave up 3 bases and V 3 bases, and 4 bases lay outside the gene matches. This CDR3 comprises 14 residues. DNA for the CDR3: TGCAGCGTTGACGGGGACAGGGTAACAGATACGCAGTATTTT. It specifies CSVDGDRVTDTQYF.

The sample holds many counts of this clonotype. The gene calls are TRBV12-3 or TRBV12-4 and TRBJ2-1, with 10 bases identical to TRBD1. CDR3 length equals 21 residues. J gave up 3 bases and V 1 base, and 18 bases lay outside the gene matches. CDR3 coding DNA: TGTGCCAGCAGTTTAGGTTCGGACAGGGGGTCGGTCCGGACCTACTACAATGAGCAGTTCTTC. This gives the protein CASSLGSDRGSVRTYYNEQFF.

CDR3 protein: CASSALNRGEAFF. The CDR3, as DNA: TGTGCCAGCAGTGCCTTGAACAGGGGAGAGGCTTTCTTT. The chain joins TRBV6-6 to TRBJ1-1, with 7 bases fitting TRBD1. V lost 5 bases, J lost 11 bases, and 11 bases stayed unmatched. Germline V lookup: CDR1 MNHNY, CDR2 SVGAGI (reference sequence). This CDR3 contains 13 residues.

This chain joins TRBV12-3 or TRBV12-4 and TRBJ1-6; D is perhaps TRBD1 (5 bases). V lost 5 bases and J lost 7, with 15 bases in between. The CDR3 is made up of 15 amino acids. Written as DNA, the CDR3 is TGTGCCAGCAGTGCTACAGTGGGGGACAATTCACCCCTCCACTTT. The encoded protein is CASSATVGDNSPLHF.

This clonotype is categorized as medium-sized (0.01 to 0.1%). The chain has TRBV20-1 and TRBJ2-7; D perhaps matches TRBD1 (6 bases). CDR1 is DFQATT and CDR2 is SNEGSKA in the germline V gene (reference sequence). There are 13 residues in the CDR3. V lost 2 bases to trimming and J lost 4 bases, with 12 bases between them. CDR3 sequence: CSARSQGGYEQYF. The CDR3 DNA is TGCAGTGCTAGATCTCAAGGGGGTTACGAGCAGTACTTC.

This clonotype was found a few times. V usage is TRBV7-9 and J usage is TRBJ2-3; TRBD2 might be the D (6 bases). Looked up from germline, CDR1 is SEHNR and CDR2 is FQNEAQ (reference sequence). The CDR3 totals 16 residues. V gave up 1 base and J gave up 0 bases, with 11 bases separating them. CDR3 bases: TGTGCCAGCAGCTTAGGACTAGACCTTAGCACAGATACGCAGTATTTT. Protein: CASSLGLDLSTDTQYF.

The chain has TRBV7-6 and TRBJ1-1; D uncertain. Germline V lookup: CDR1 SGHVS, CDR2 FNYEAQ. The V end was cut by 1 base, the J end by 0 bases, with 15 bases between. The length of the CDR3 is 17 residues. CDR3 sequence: CASSLVARNILNTEAFF. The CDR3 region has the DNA TGTGCCAGCAGCTTAGTGGCCAGGAATATATTGAACACTGAAGCTTTCTTT. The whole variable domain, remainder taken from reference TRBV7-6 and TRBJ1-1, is GAGVSQSPRYKVTKRGQDVALRCDPISGHVSLYWYRQALGQGPEFLTYFNYEAQQDKSGLPNDRFSAERPEGSISTLTIQRTEQRDSAMYRCASSLVARNILNTEAFFGQGTRLTVV.

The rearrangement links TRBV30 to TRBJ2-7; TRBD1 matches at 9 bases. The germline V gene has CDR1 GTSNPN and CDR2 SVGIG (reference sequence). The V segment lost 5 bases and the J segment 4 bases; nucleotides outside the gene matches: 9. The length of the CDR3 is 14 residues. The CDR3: CAWSPGQGAYEQYF. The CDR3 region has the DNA TGTGCCTGGTCCCCGGGACAGGGAGCGTACGAGCAGTACTTC.

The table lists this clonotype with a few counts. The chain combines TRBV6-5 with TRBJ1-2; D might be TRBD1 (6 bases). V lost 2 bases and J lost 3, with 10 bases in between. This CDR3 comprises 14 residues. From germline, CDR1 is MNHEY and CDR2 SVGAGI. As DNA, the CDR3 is TGTGCCAGCAGTTACGTGAAGGGGGACTATGGCTACACCTTC. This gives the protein CASSYVKGDYGYTF.

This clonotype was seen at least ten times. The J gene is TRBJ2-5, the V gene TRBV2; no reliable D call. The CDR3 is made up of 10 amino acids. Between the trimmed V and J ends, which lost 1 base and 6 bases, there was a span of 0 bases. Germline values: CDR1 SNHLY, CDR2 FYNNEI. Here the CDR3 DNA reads TGTGCCAGCAGTGAAGAGACCCAGTACTTC. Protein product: CASSEETQYF.

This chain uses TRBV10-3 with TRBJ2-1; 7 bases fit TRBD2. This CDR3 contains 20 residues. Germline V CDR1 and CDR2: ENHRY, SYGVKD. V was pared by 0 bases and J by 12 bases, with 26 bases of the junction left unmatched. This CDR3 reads CAISESSPIGTNGRKMWQFF. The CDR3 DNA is TGTGCCATCAGTGAGTCGTCACCGATTGGGACTAACGGGAGGAAAATGTGGCAGTTCTTC.

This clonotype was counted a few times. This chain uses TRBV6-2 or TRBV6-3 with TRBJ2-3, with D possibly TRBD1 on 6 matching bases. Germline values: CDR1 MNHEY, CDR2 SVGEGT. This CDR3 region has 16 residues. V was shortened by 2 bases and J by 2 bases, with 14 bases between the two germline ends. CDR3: CASSYVGAEVTDTQYF. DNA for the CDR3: TGTGCCAGCAGTTACGTGGGGGCGGAAGTCACAGATACGCAGTATTTT.

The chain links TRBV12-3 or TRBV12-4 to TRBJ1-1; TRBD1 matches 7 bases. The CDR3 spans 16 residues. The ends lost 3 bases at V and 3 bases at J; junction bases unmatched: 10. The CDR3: CASSFRRGAMDTEAFF. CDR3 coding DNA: TGTGCCAGCAGTTTTCGCAGGGGGGCGATGGACACTGAAGCTTTCTTT.

CDR3 DNA: TGTGCCAGCAGTGAAGGACTAGCGGGATACTACGAGCAGTACTTC. Amino acids: CASSEGLAGYYEQYF. This chain links TRBV6-1 with TRBJ2-7, with 11 bases lining up with TRBD2. Germline CDR1 and CDR2: MNHNS and SASEGT. The CDR3 is 15 amino acids. The V and J ends lost 1 base and 3 bases, in that order; junction bases with no gene match: 2.

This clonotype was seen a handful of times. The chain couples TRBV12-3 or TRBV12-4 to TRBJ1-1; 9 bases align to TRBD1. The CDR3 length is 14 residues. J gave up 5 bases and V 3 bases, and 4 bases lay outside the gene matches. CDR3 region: CASSFQTGGTEAFF. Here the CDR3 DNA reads TGTGCCAGCAGTTTCCAGACAGGGGGGACTGAAGCTTTCTTT.

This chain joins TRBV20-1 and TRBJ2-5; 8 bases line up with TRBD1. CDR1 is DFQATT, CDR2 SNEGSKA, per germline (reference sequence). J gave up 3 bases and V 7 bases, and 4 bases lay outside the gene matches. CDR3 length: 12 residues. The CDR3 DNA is TGCAGTGTTGAGACAGGGGAAGAGACCCAGTACTTC. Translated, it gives CSVETGEETQYF.

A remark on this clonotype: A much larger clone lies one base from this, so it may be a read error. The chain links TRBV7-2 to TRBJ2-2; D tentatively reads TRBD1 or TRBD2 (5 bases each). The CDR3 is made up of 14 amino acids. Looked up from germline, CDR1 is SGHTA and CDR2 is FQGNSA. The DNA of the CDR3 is TGTGCCAGCAGCTTCGCAGGGAACACCGGGGAGCTGCTTTTT. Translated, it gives CASSFAGNTGELLF.

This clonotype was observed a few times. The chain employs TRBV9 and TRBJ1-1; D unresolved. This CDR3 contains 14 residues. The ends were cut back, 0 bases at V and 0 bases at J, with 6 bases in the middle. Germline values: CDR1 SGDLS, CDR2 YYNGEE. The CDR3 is CASSVGQMNTEAFF. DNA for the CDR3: TGTGCCAGCAGCGTAGGGCAGATGAACACTGAAGCTTTCTTT.